The clone carrying this T cell receptor (beta chain) was counted only a few times. These data belong to a study of blood T cell repertoires in COVID-19. Study summary: From T cells, B-cell-depleted T cells, or PBMCs came the material, which was cDNA or gDNA.

This table comes from immunoSEQ multiplex PCR, and its TCRdb copy is limited to in-frame clones, with some not included. The repertoire has approximately 100,000 clones, roughly 85% of them found once; the top ten carry approximately 2.4%. Assignments of participants to cohorts depended upon their own reported clinical history. Germline CDR1 and CDR2: ENHRY and SYGVKD. This CDR3 is built from 18 residues. Trimming stripped 6 bases from V and 0 bases from J, with 23 bases between. This chain uses TRBV10-3 with TRBJ1-2; D possibly corresponds to TRBD1 (5 bases). The sequenced sample was PBMCs or T cells enriched from blood (not recorded which). The TCR was taken from a woman aged 45-59 years who had recovered from COVID-19. The CDR3, as DNA: TGTGCCATCAGCTCGACAGATTTGGGATCCGCTTCTAACTATGGCTACACCTTC. The encoded protein is CAISSTDLGSASNYGYTF.